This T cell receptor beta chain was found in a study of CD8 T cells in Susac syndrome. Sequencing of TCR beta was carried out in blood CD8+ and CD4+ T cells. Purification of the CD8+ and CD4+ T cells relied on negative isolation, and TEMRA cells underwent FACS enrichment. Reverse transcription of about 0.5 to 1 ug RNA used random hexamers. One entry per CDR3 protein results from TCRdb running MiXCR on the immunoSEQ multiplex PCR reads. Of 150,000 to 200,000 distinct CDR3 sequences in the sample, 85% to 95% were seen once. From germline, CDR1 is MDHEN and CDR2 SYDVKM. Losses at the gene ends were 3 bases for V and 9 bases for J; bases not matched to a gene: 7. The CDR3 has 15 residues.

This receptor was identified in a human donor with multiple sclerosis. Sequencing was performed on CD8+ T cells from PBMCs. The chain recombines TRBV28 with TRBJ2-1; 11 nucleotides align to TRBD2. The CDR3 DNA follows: TGTGCCAGCAGTTTTCGGGTAGCGGGAGGGTTTGAGCAGTTCTTC. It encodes CASSFRVAGGFEQFF.